Sequencing of this T cell receptor beta chain was carried out in a study of blood T cells in healthy people across ages. Study results and caveats: Diversity estimated from one million T cells was considered an underestimate. In older individuals, TCR beta diversity per million T cells was lower, falling roughly linearly with age.

PCR was performed a second time for 7 to 11 cycles using a sample-barcoded 5' primer and a J-beta primer mix. Every cDNA molecule carried a tag from a template-switch adaptor bearing 12 random nucleotides. TCRdb re-called the 5' RACE reads with MiXCR, one entry per CDR3 protein. The data hold fewer than 2,000,000 distinct CDR3 sequences, with about two fifths observed a single time. The germline V and J ends were trimmed by 5 bases and 5 bases, with 18 bases remaining between them. Germline-derived CDR1 and CDR2 are DFQATT and SNEGSKA (reference sequence). CDR3 length: 14 residues. In its sample, this clonotype was seen a few times. Its target is unknown.

The sample was blood. The V call is TRBV20-1, the J call TRBJ2-5; TRBD2 might be the D (6 bases). The sequence was obtained from a human donor in good health. The DNA for the CDR3 is TGCAGTGCTGGCCGGGACTCACTAATGGAGACCCAGTACTTC. It codes for CSAGRDSLMETQYF.